The next 6 T cell receptor beta chains were all read from a single sample in a study of identical twins. TCRdb called the 5' RACE reads again in MiXCR, with one record for every CDR3 protein. The sample carries about 900,000 distinct CDR3 sequences, about 12% recorded once. A further study also used this sample, focusing on yellow fever vaccine responses in identical twins.

The source material was PBMCs. The receptors originated from a woman aged 18-29 years in good health.

This clonotype was seen a few times. This chain uses TRBV12-3 or TRBV12-4 with TRBJ1-1; no reliable D call. Deletions cut 2 bases from V and 4 bases from J, with 8 bases between. The CDR3 has 13 amino acids. The CDR3 loop reads CASSLSAGTEAFF. The CDR3 DNA reads as TGTGCCAGCAGTTTATCGGCCGGCACTGAAGCTTTCTTT.

V is TRBV2 and J is TRBJ2-3; possibly TRBD2 for D (6 bases). Germline CDR1 and CDR2: SNHLY and FYNNEI. The germline V and J ends were trimmed by 3 bases and 2 bases, with 15 bases remaining between them. The CDR3 runs 16 residues. The CDR3 DNA is TGTGCCAGCAGTGAGACTAGATCAGCCAACACAGATACGCAGTATTTT. Amino acid sequence: CASSETRSANTDTQYF.

This clonotype was detected a few times. The chain employs TRBV6-1 and TRBJ2-5; the D is unclear. The germline V and J ends were trimmed by 0 bases and 4 bases, with 6 bases remaining between them. The CDR3 contains 13 residues. CDR1 is MNHNS, CDR2 SASEGT, per germline. CDR3 residues: CASSEALRETQYF. CDR3 sequence (DNA): TGTGCCAGCAGTGAAGCGCTTCGAGAGACCCAGTACTTC.

The genes are TRBV20-1 and TRBJ2-1; TRBD2 aligns across 8 bases. The CDR3 length is 16 residues. V lost 1 base to trimming and J lost 0 bases; unmatched junction nucleotides: 5. Germline lookup yields CDR1 DFQATT and CDR2 SNEGSKA (reference sequence). The CDR3 sequence is CSARVTGTSSYNEQFF. CDR3 nucleotide sequence: TGCAGTGCTAGAGTGACCGGGACTAGCTCCTACAATGAGCAGTTCTTC.

The V gene is TRBV9, the J gene TRBJ2-2; D might be TRBD1 (5 bases). Deletions cut 4 bases from V and 5 bases from J, with 12 bases between. The CDR3 totals 14 residues. CDR1 SGDLS and CDR2 YYNGEE come from the germline V gene. In nucleotides, the CDR3 is TGTGCCAGCAGCCTAGGGGTGGAGACCGGGGAGCTGTTTTTT. Residues: CASSLGVETGELFF.

This clonotype was seen at least ten times. V and J are TRBV12-3 or TRBV12-4 and TRBJ1-1; TRBD1 matches at 7 bases. The ends lost 5 bases at V and 0 bases at J; junction bases unmatched: 6. This CDR3 spans 15 amino acids. The DNA for the CDR3 is TGTGCCAGCAGTCCCCGAACAGGGGTGAACACTGAAGCTTTCTTT. Amino acid sequence: CASSPRTGVNTEAFF.